The clone carrying this TCR beta chain was seen at least ten times. Its antigen is still unknown. Donors comprised healthy HIV-negative adults lacking recent acute infections or vaccinations. These data originate in a study of shared clonotypes between healthy human individuals. The V and J ends lost 5 bases and 6 bases, in that order; junction bases with no gene match: 10. Germline values: CDR1 SGHDN, CDR2 FVKESK. The CDR3 has 15 residues. The method was immunoSEQ multiplex PCR; TCRdb's version includes in-frame clones alone and lacks a portion of them. The sample consists of around 1 million clones, less than 85% of them appearing once. Findings and caveats of the study: The sharing of approximately 4.6% of naive CD4 clonotypes was seen across a handful of donors. Large depth notwithstanding, sorted-subset sequencing proved incomplete by rarefaction. Estimated richness was generally greater in naive than memory subsets.

The chain is built from TRBV14 and TRBJ2-4, with TRBD1 matching 7 bases. Sequenced input: memory CD4+ T cells sorted from blood. Documented subset: CD45RA-negative fraction. This receptor was obtained from a man between 18 and 35 years old in good health. This chain's CDR3 is CASSSTYWDRNIQYF. For the CDR3, the DNA is TGTGCCAGCAGCTCCACCTATTGGGACAGAAACATTCAGTACTTC.